The present TCR beta chain was sequenced within a study of T cell responses to AZD1222 COVID-19 vaccine. This CDR3 contains 14 residues. With V trimmed by 5 bases and J by 4 bases, 7 bases remained unmatched. The V gene's germline CDR1 is WSHSY and CDR2 SAAADI. Assay: immunoSEQ multiplex PCR; the TCRdb copy retains only in-frame clones and omits some. The sample lists 100,000 to 150,000 clones, 91% occurring once. Study-wide results and caveats: Seropositive status at baseline applied to only 5 to 7 AZD1222 recipients.

This clone was observed once. Antigen unknown. V gene TRBV10-2 combines with J gene TRBJ2-7, with 8 nucleotides matching TRBD1. The TCR was taken from an adult in good health. The sequenced sample was peripheral blood, obtained on day 0 of AZD1222 vaccination. Here the CDR3 reads CASSLRGRLYEQYF. The CDR3, as DNA: TGCGCCAGCAGTCTCAGGGGGCGTCTGTACGAGCAGTACTTC.